Listed below are T cell receptor beta chains from one sample, sequenced in a study of tumor and adjacent non-tumor tissue in lung cancer. From the multiplex PCR reads, TCRdb called clonotypes with MiXCR, one entry per CDR3 protein. The top ten hold 32% of the sample, which has about 60,000 distinct CDR3 sequences, around two thirds seen once. Sequenced sample: distant non-tumor lung tissue. These receptor sequences come from a man in his 70s with non-small cell lung cancer. Both conserved end residues are trimmed from each CDR3. D genes are given only for firm matches.

>-|TRBJ2-1|TRBV29-1
SLRGNYDEQL
>-|TRBJ2-7|TRBV20-1
SASRARRWVAYEQH
>-|TRBJ2-2|TRBV11-1
TSSGRTGREGAGELF
>-|TRBJ2-3|TRBV28
ASITGGGSDTQY
>-|TRBJ2-7|TRBV11-2
TSSLGDRNYELY
>-|TRBJ2-1|TRBV29-1
SVALLAPEQF
>-|TRBJ2-4|TRBV12-3/TRBV12-4
ASRGPFTGSKSIQY
>-|TRBJ2-2|TRBV12-3/TRBV12-4
ASGKVANTGELF
>TRBD2|TRBJ2-1|TRBV7-8
ASSPLTSGRVSNEQF
>-|TRBJ1-4|TRBV11-2
ASSPGVEKLF
>-|TRBJ2-1|TRBV6-1
ASSKDSCSYNEQF
>TRBD1|TRBJ1-4|TRBV20-1
SAKPQGASNEKLF
>-|TRBJ2-2|TRBV6-5
VSVGGPGELF
>-|TRBJ2-1|TRBV29-1
SVDDRGGGRPNDQF
>-|TRBJ2-7|TRBV12-3/TRBV12-4
VSGGRESIYVQY
>TRBD1|TRBJ2-7|TRBV28
ASGPFDRGSPGQY
>TRBD1|TRBJ2-3|TRBV4-1
ASSQRDRGIDAQY
>-|TRBJ1-1|TRBV20-1
SARGRGWVTETF
>-|TRBJ2-5|TRBV19
GSRQAGETQY
>TRBD1|TRBJ1-2|TRBV29-1
GADPSRTGGDGYT
>-|TRBJ2-1|TRBV11-2
ASSADYNGQF
>-|TRBJ2-3|TRBV5-4
ASGRGNTDTQY
>-|TRBJ2-2|TRBV11-2
ASSLVPRANTGELF
>-|TRBJ2-2|TRBV6-1
ASSHSQGSDTGELF
>-|TRBJ1-2|TRBV12-3/TRBV12-4
AGSFNGGANYGYT
>-|TRBJ1-6|TRBV7-9
ASSLALGNSPLH
>-|TRBJ1-2|TRBV6-1
ATSEGITNYGYT
>-|TRBJ2-1|TRBV11-1
ASGLTGHYSEQF
>TRBD1|TRBJ2-7|TRBV10-3
AVSESEQGMNEEY
>TRBD2|TRBJ2-5|TRBV23-1
ASSQSGTSRRGETQY
>TRBD2|TRBJ2-7|TRBV7-9
ASSLGVAGEKMDEQY
>-|TRBJ2-3|TRBV25-1
ASSMRGGATDTQY
>TRBD1|TRBJ1-1|TRBV11-2
DSSSTGGANTEAF
>TRBD2|TRBJ2-7|TRBV11-1
TSNLGLASSYKQY
>-|TRBJ2-3|TRBV7-9
ASSFKDYTDTQY
>-|TRBJ1-5|TRBV6-6
ASSYSGSAGPSISNQPQH
>TRBD2|TRBJ2-3|TRBV28
ASRKRGPTDTQY
>TRBD2|TRBJ2-2|TRBV19
ASGTAGGYTGVLF
>-|TRBJ1-4|TRBV30
AWSKSGREKLF
>TRBD2|TRBJ2-7|TRBV9
ASSAGTSGGHEQY
>TRBD1|TRBJ2-5|TRBV28
ASRPRTGKETQY
>-|TRBJ2-1|TRBV20-1
SARTLTDFDNEQF
>TRBD2|TRBJ2-2|TRBV12-3/TRBV12-4
ASTFGAGGGTGELF
>TRBD1|TRBJ2-3|TRBV11-1
ASGQDRGRADTQY
>-|TRBJ2-4|TRBV20-1
SARAVTPRQDTSLAKNIQY
>-|TRBJ2-3|TRBV11-2
ASGSGTLADAQY
>-|TRBJ2-2|TRBV10-3
AISGQDGGTEELF
>-|TRBJ2-7|TRBV4-2
ASSQDGRGLQTYEQY
>-|TRBJ1-6|TRBV4-1
SSSLTRTANSPIH
>-|TRBJ2-2|TRBV29-1
SVDIQHTGELF
>-|TRBJ2-1|TRBV27
ASRGLPGLSNNEQF
>-|TRBJ1-4|TRBV29-1
SVTGSNEKLF
>TRBD1|TRBJ2-6|TRBV6-1
VSWAGGSGANVLT
>TRBD2|TRBJ2-5|TRBV5-6
ASSLSAGKKTQY